At least ten counts were recorded for the clone carrying this T cell receptor beta chain. The antigen remains undetermined. The sample comes from a study of T cells in Graves' hyperthyroidism and ophthalmopathy. Findings of the study overall: Ophthalmopathy could be told apart from stable hyperthyroidism with a 13 V-J model. Most thyroid clonotypes with frequency above 0.001 were detected in blood.

Fresh 10 ml peripheral blood yielded PBMCs. Germline CDR1 and CDR2: GTSNPN and SVGIG (reference sequence). V was clipped by 3 bases and J by 3 bases, with 11 bases between them. This CDR3 spans 13 amino acids. Researchers amplified the TCR beta CDR3 regions from RNA transcripts. Using the HTBI primer set, a first-round RT-PCR was run on the TCR CDR3. TCRdb processed the multiplex PCR reads anew with MiXCR; each CDR3 protein has one entry. Seen here are 200,000 to 250,000 distinct CDR3 sequences, over 20% observed once, and the top ten hold around 40%. The sample consisted of blood. The clonotype was recovered from a woman in her 40s with Graves' ophthalmopathy. J is TRBJ1-2 and V is TRBV30; D perhaps matches TRBD1 (5 bases). CDR3 sequence: CAWRQTAYYGYTF. Here the CDR3 DNA reads TGTGCCTGGAGGCAGACAGCTTACTATGGCTACACCTTC.